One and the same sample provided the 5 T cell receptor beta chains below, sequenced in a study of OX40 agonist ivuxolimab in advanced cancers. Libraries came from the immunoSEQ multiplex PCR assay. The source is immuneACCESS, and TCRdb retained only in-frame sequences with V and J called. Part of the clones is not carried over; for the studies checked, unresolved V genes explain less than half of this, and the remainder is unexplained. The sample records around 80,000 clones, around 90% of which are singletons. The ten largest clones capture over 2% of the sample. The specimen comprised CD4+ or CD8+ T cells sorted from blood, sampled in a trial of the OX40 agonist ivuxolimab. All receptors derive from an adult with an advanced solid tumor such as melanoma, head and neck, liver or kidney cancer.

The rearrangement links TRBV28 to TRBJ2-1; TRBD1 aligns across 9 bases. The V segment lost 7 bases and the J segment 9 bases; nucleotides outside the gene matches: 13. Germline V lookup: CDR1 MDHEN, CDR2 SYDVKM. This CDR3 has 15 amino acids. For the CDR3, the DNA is TGTGCCAGCACCTCTACCGGGACAGGGTTGTTTGAGCAGTTCTTC. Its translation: CASTSTGTGLFEQFF.

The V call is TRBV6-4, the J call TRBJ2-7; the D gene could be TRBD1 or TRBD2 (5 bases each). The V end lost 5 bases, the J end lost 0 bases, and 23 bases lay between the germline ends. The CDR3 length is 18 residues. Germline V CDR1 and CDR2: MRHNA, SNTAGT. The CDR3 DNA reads TGTGCCAGCAGTCCAGTGAGGGGTCAGGCATCTCACTCCTACGAGCAGTACGTC. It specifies CASSPVRGQASHSYEQYV.

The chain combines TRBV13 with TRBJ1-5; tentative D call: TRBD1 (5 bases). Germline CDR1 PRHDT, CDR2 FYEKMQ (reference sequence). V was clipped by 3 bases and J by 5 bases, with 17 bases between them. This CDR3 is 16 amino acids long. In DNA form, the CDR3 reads TGTGCCAGCAGCTTTAGGGGAGAAGGTTGGTATCAGCCCCAGCATTTT. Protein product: CASSFRGEGWYQPQHF.

The CDR3 loop is CASKEGEQEVSPLHF. CDR3 nucleotide sequence: TGTGCCAGCAAAGAGGGAGAGCAAGAAGTTTCACCCCTCCACTTT. The chain employs TRBV28 and TRBJ1-6; no clear D gene. The CDR3 totals 15 residues. Germline lookup yields CDR1 MDHEN and CDR2 SYDVKM. Between the trimmed V and J ends, which lost 7 bases and 9 bases, there was a span of 19 bases.

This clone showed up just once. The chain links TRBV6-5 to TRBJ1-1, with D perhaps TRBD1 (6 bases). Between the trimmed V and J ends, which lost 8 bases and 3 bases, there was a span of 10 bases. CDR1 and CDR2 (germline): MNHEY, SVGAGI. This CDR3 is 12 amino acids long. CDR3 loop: CASGRGHTEAFF. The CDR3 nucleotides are TGTGCCAGCGGCAGGGGTCACACTGAAGCTTTCTTT.